This entry lists 17 T cell receptor beta chains sequenced from one sample in a study of blood T cells in healthy people across ages. A second about 7 to 11 cycle PCR used barcoded and J-beta primers. Each CDR3 protein is one row after TCRdb ran MiXCR on the 5' RACE reads. The table records approximately 1,700,000 distinct CDR3 sequences, roughly 43% of them present only once. The sample taken for sequencing was blood. These receptors originate from a human donor in good health.

Only one count was recorded for this clonotype. This chain uses TRBV9 with TRBJ1-1; TRBD1 matches 8 bases. This CDR3 contains 14 residues. Germline V gene sequence: CDR1 SGDLS, CDR2 YYNGEE. V gave up 3 bases and J gave up 7 bases; unmatched junction bases: 8. The CDR3 here is CASSENQGAGEAFF. In DNA form, the CDR3 reads TGTGCCAGCAGCGAAAATCAGGGGGCAGGTGAAGCTTTCTTT.

The chain is built from TRBV7-9 and TRBJ1-2; D remains unclear. The germline gives CDR1 SEHNR, CDR2 FQNEAQ (reference sequence). Trimming cost V 7 bases and J 2 bases, with 11 bases left between them. This CDR3 spans 13 amino acids. The chain's CDR3 is CASTPDGNYGYTF. CDR3 sequence (DNA): TGTGCCAGCACCCCGGACGGAAACTATGGCTACACCTTC.

The chain joins TRBV28 to TRBJ2-7; TRBD1 might be the D (6 bases). The DNA end is more similar to TRBJ2-5, so the J call may be wrong. The CDR3 contains 15 residues. Looked up from germline, CDR1 is MDHEN and CDR2 is SYDVKM. For the CDR3, the DNA is TGTGCCAGCAGTTTAGCGACGGCAGGGGCTGAGACCCAGTACTTC. This sequence encodes CASSLATAGAETQYF.

The genes are TRBV5-1 and TRBJ1-1; weak D call: TRBD1 (5 bases). V lost 4 bases and J 6 bases, leaving 22 bases between the germline ends. CDR3 length equals 16 residues. From germline, CDR1 is SGHRS and CDR2 YFSETQ. CDR3 DNA sequence: TGCGCCAGCAGCCTAAAGAGGTTCGGGGGGGACGCTGAAGCTTTCTTT. Translating it yields CASSLKRFGGDAEAFF.

V usage is TRBV12-3 or TRBV12-4 and J usage is TRBJ2-5; maybe TRBD1 (5 bases). The assigned J gene may be wrong: the sequence end matches TRBJ2-7 better. CDR3 size: 13 residues. This CDR3 is CASSPTRVGEQYF. CDR3 coding DNA: TGTGCCAGCAGCCCGACCAGGGTGGGCGAGCAGTACTTC.

V gene TRBV20-1 combines with J gene TRBJ1-4; D unclear. CDR3 length: 12 residues. The germline gives CDR1 DFQATT, CDR2 SNEGSKA (reference sequence). V gave up 3 bases and J gave up 8 bases, with 10 bases separating them. The CDR3 here is CSASLLGEKLFF. For the CDR3, the DNA is TGCAGTGCTAGTCTTCTCGGGGAAAAACTGTTTTTT.

A single count supports this clonotype. This rearrangement joins TRBV29-1 to TRBJ1-5, with D maybe TRBD1 (6 bases). The CDR3 has 14 amino acids. Trimming took off 4 bases at V and 4 bases at J, with 14 bases between the two ends. Germline V gives CDR1 SQVTM, CDR2 ANQGSEA. CDR3 protein: CSVVVGASNQPQHF. CDR3 coding DNA: TGCAGCGTTGTAGTGGGGGCGAGTAATCAGCCCCAGCATTTT.

The V call is TRBV12-3 or TRBV12-4, the J call TRBJ1-1; no firm D call. The CDR3 has 13 amino acids. The V gene lost 7 bases and the J gene lost 1 base, with 10 bases spanning the gap. The CDR3 nucleotides read TGTGCCAGCACCCTCCAAACGAACACTGAAGCTTTCTTT. This codes for CASTLQTNTEAFF.

Regarding this clonotype: The junction and the germline gene differ at one end; a read error may be behind it. The rearrangement joins TRBV20-1 to TRBJ2-3; unclear D gene. This CDR3 has 16 residues. Looked up from germline, CDR1 is DFQATT and CDR2 is SNEGSKA (reference sequence). CDR3 amino acids: CSDRSPISADTDTQYF. The CDR3 DNA sequence: TGCAGTGATAGATCCCCAATTTCTGCGGACACAGATACGCAGTATTTT.

This clonotype was detected once. This chain links TRBV20-1 with TRBJ2-5; the match to TRBD2 covers 9 bases. The CDR3 spans 16 residues. The V gene's germline CDR1 is DFQATT and CDR2 SNEGSKA (reference sequence). The V and J ends lost 5 bases and 5 bases, in that order; junction bases with no gene match: 15. The CDR3 loop reads CSASRVAGASGETQYF. The CDR3 bases are TGCAGTGCTTCCCGGGTAGCGGGGGCCTCCGGGGAGACCCAGTACTTC.

The J gene is TRBJ2-3, the V gene TRBV12-3 or TRBV12-4; the D call may be TRBD1 or TRBD2 (6 bases each). Trimming took off 9 bases at V and 2 bases at J, with 18 bases between the two ends. The CDR3 spans 15 residues. In nucleotides, the CDR3 is TGTGCCAGTTCATCGGGGGCCTGGAACACAGATACGCAGTATTTT. It codes for CASSSGAWNTDTQYF.

The chain links TRBV7-2 to TRBJ2-7, with D possibly being TRBD1 (6 bases). CDR1 and CDR2 (germline): SGHTA, FQGNSA. There are 12 residues in the CDR3. Between the trimmed V and J ends, which lost 5 bases and 7 bases, there was a span of 12 bases. CDR3 sequence (DNA): TGTGCCAGCAGCACGAGGACAGAAGAGCAGTACTTC. This gives the protein CASSTRTEEQYF.

J is TRBJ1-2 and V is TRBV30; possible D gene TRBD1, 5 bases. V dropped 0 bases and J dropped 7 bases, with 12 bases sitting between them. The CDR3 is 13 residues long. Looked up from germline, CDR1 is GTSNPN and CDR2 is SVGIG (reference sequence). This CDR3 reads CAWSVLGVGGYTF. CDR3 bases: TGTGCCTGGAGTGTACTGGGGGTCGGTGGCTACACCTTC.

This chain connects TRBV5-6 to TRBJ2-3; possible D gene TRBD1, 5 bases. Germline V gene data show CDR1 as SGHDT and CDR2 as YYEEEE. The CDR3 spans 15 residues. V lost 0 bases to trimming and J lost 6 bases, with 14 bases between them. The CDR3 nucleotides read TGTGCCAGCAGCTTGGTCTCAGGGCTCGGGGATACGCAGTATTTT. This codes for CASSLVSGLGDTQYF.

This clonotype was detected a few times. The rearrangement uses TRBV6-1 and TRBJ1-2; D is perhaps TRBD1 (5 bases). Looked up from germline, CDR1 is MNHNS and CDR2 is SASEGT. V was clipped by 2 bases and J by 8 bases, with 15 bases between them. This CDR3 is 14 amino acids long. As DNA, the CDR3 is TGTGCCAGCAGTGAACCCACAGGCTTAAAGGGCTACACCTTC. It encodes CASSEPTGLKGYTF.

This rearrangement joins TRBV7-9 to TRBJ2-1, with TRBD1 matching 7 bases. The J call may be mistaken, given a closer DNA end match to TRBJ2-7. The germline gives CDR1 SEHNR, CDR2 FQNEAQ (reference sequence). The CDR3 contains 15 residues. The CDR3 protein is CASIPTGSSYNEQYF. The CDR3 DNA follows: TGTGCCAGCATCCCGACAGGGAGCTCCTACAATGAGCAGTACTTC.

The CDR3 coding sequence is TGTGCCAGTAGTTCCGGGACAGGGATGGAGACCCAGTACTTC. This gives the protein CASSSGTGMETQYF. The chain links TRBV19 to TRBJ2-7; 9 positions match TRBD1. Judging by the DNA end, TRBJ2-5 fits better; the J call may be wrong. Germline V gene sequence: CDR1 LNHDA, CDR2 SQIVND (reference sequence). The CDR3 loop spans 14 amino acids.